The TCR beta chain described here comes from a study of blood T cell repertoires in COVID-19. Turning to the study itself: Samples representing acute and convalescent COVID-19 were sourced from the United States, Italy and Spain. Nucleic acid was either cDNA or gDNA, and it came from T cells, B-cell-depleted T cells, or PBMCs.

CDR1 SGHRS and CDR2 YFSETQ come from the germline V gene. V was trimmed by 0 bases and J by 0 bases, leaving 12 bases between them. There are 16 residues in the CDR3. Per the authors' pipeline: Nucleated cell counts were estimated from reference gene primer amplification. The repertoire was sequenced with immunoSEQ multiplex PCR; TCRdb's copy has only in-frame clones and lacks some. V and J calls and clone size are as listed in that table; D and trimming were resolved from the DNA. Of 140,000 to 150,000 clones in the sample, 75% to 90% were seen once. Sequencing was performed on peripheral blood. The receptor was isolated from a man aged 65-85 years who had recovered from COVID-19. The V and J genes are TRBV5-1 and TRBJ1-1; tentative D call: TRBD1 (5 bases). This CDR3 reads CASSLEGPYMNTEAFF. The CDR3, as DNA: TGCGCCAGCAGCTTGGAGGGGCCCTATATGAACACTGAAGCTTTCTTT.